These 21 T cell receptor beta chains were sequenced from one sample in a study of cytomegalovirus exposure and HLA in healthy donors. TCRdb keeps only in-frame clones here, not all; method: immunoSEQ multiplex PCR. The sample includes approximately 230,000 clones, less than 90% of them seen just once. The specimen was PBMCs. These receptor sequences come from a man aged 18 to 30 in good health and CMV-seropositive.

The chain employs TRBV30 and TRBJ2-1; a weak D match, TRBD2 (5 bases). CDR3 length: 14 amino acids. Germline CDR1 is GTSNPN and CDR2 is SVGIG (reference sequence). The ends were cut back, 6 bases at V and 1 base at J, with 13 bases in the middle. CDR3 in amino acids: CACTERKSYNEQFF. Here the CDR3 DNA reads TGTGCCTGCACGGAGCGGAAATCCTACAATGAGCAGTTCTTC.

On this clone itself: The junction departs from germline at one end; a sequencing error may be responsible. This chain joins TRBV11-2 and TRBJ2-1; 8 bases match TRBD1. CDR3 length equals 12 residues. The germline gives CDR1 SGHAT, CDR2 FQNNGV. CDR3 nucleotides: TGTGCCAGCAGCTCGGACAGGGCCACGCAGATCTTC. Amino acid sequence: CASSSDRATQIF.

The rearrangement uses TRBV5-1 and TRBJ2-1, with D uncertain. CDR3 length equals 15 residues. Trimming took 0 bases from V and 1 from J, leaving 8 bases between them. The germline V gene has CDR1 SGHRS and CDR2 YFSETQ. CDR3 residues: CASSLGAGSYNEQFF. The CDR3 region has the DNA TGCGCCAGCAGCTTGGGTGCTGGGTCCTACAATGAGCAGTTCTTC. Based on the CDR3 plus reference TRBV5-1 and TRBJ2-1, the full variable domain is KAGVTQTPRYLIKTRGQQVTLSCSPISGHRSVSWYQQTPGQGLQFLFEYFSETQRNKGNFPGRFSGRQFSNSRSEMNVSTLELGDSALYLCASSLGAGSYNEQFFGPGTRLTVL.

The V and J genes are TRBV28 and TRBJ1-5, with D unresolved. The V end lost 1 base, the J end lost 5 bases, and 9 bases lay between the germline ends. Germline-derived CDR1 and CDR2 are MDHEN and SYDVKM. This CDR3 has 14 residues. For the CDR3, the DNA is TGTGCCAGCAGTTTATCCGCCGGCTATCAGCCCCAGCATTTT. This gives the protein CASSLSAGYQPQHF.

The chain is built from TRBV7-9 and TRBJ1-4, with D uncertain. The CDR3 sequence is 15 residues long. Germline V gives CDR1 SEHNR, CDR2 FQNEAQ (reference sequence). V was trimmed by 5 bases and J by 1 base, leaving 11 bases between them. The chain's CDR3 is CASSPNTGTNEKLFF. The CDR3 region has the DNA TGTGCCAGCAGCCCGAACACGGGAACTAATGAAAAACTGTTTTTT.

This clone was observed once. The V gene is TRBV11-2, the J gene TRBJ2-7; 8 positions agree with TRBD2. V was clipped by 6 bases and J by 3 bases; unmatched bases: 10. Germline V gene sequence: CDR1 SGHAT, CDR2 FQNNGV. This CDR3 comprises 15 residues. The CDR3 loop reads CASSHPGLDFYEQYF. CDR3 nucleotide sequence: TGTGCCAGCAGTCATCCGGGACTAGACTTCTACGAGCAGTACTTC.

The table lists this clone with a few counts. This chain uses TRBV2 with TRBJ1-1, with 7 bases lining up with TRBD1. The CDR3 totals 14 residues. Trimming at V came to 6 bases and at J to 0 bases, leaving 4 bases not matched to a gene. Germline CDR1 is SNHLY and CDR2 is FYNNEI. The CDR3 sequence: CASRTTGMNTEAFF. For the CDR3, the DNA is TGTGCCAGCAGGACGACAGGGATGAACACTGAAGCTTTCTTT.

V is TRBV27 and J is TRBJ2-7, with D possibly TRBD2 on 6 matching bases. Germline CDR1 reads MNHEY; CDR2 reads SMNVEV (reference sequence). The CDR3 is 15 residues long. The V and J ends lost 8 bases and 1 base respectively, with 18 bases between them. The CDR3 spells CASSWAAGSSYEQYF. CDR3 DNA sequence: TGTGCCAGCTCTTGGGCGGCGGGATCATCCTACGAGCAGTACTTC.

CDR3 residues: CASSRYRLAGGPGELFF. CDR3 sequence (DNA): TGTGCCAGCAGTCGTTATCGACTAGCGGGAGGCCCCGGGGAGCTGTTTTTT. This chain uses TRBV27 with TRBJ2-2, with 13 bases that match TRBD2. Germline assignment: CDR1 MNHEY and CDR2 SMNVEV (reference sequence). Germline trimming cut 5 bases from V and 6 bases from J; bases unmatched to any gene: 9. The CDR3 has 17 residues.

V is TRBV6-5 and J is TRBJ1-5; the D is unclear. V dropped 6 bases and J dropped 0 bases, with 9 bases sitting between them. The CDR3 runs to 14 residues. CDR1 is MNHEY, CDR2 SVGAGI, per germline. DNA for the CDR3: TGTGCCAGCAGGAAAGGCCATAGCAATCAGCCCCAGCATTTT. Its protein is CASRKGHSNQPQHF.

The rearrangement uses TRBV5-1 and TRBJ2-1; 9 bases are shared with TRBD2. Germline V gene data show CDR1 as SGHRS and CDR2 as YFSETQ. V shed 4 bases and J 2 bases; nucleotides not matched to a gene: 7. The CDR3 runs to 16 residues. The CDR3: CASSGGLASTYNEQFF. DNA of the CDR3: TGCGCCAGCAGCGGGGGACTAGCAAGTACCTACAATGAGCAGTTCTTC.

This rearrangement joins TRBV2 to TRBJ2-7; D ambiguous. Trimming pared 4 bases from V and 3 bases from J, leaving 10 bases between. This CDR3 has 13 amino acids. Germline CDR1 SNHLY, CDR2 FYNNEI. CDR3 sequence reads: CASSVSWDYEQYF. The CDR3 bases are TGTGCCAGCAGTGTTTCTTGGGACTACGAGCAGTACTTC.

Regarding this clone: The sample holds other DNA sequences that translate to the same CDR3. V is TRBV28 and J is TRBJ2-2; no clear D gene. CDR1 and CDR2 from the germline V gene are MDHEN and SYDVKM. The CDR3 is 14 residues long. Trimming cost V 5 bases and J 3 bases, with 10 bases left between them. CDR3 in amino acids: CASSPTRYTGELFF. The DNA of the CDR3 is TGTGCCAGCAGTCCTACACGGTACACCGGGGAGCTGTTTTTT.

CDR3 nucleotides: TGTGCCAGCAGTTATTCCAGGGGCAACTATGGCTACACCTTC. Translated, it gives CASSYSRGNYGYTF. The chain recombines TRBV6-5 with TRBJ1-2; tentatively, D is TRBD1 (6 bases). V lost 3 bases to trimming and J lost 2 bases, with 10 bases between them. This CDR3 comprises 14 residues. Germline loops: CDR1 MNHEY, CDR2 SVGAGI.

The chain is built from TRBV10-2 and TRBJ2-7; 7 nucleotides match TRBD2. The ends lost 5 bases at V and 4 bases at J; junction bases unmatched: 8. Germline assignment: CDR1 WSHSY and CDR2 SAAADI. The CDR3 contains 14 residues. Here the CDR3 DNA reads TGCGCCAGCAGTTATATGGGACTAACTTACGAGCAGTACTTC. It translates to CASSYMGLTYEQYF.

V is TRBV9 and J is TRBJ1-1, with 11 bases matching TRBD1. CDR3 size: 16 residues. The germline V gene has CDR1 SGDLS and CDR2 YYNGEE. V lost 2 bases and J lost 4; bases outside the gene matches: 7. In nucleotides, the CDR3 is TGTGCCAGCAGCGTTGGGACAGGGGGTTTATTCACTGAAGCTTTCTTT. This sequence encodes CASSVGTGGLFTEAFF.

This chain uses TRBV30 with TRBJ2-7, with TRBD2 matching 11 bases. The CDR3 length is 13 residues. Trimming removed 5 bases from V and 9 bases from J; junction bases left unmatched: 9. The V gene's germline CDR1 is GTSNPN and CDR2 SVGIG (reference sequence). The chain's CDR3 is CAWDIIAGGVQYF. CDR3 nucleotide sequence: TGTGCCTGGGACATAATAGCGGGAGGGGTGCAGTACTTC.

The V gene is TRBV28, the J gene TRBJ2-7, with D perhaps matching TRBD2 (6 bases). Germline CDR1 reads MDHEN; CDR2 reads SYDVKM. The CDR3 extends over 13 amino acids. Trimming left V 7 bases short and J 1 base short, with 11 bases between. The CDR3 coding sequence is TGTGCCAGCACCGTCGGGGGTTCCTACGAGCAGTACTTC. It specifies CASTVGGSYEQYF.

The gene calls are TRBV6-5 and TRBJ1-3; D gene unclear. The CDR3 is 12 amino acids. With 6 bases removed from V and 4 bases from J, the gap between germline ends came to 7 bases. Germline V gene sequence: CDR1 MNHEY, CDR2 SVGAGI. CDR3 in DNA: TGTGCCAGCAGGGGATTCGGAAACACCATATATTTT. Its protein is CASRGFGNTIYF.

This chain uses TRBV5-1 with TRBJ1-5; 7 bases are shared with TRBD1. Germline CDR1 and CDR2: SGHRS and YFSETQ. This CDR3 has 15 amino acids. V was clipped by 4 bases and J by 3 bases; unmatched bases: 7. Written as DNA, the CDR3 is TGCGCCAGCAGCCCACAGGGGAGGGACAATCAGCCCCAGCATTTT. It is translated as CASSPQGRDNQPQHF.

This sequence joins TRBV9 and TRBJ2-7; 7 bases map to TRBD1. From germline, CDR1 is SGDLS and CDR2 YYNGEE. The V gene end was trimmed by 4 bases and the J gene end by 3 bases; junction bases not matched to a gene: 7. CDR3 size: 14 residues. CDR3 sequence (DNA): TGTGCCAGCAGCCTAGGGACAGTCGGCTACGAGCAGTACTTC. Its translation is CASSLGTVGYEQYF.